This is a list of T cell receptor beta chains from one sample in a study of beta chain features in type 1 diabetes. Only in-frame clones appear in the TCRdb table, and some are missing; sequencing was by immunoSEQ multiplex PCR. Of about 370,000 clones in the sample, around 10% were seen once. The sample consisted of central memory CD4+ T cells from blood. The receptors shown here come from a man between 25 and 39 years old with type 1 diabetes. Each CDR3 is given with its conserved first and last residue. Each record gives: J gene, clone size, D gene, V gene, CDR3 protein, CDR3 DNA. A D gene is named only where the DNA matches it firmly. Only some rows state a clone size, as once, few, many or a class for expanded clones.

TRBJ2-3 NA NA TRBV19 CASSEGFFLGTQYF TGTGCCAGTAGTGAGGGGTTTTTTTTAGGTACGCAGTATTTT
TRBJ2-7 NA NA TRBV2 CASREYEQYF TGTGCCAGCAGGGAATACGAGCAGTACTTC
TRBJ2-7 NA NA TRBV28 CASSLRGYEQYF TGTGCCAGCAGTTTAAGAGGGTACGAGCAGTACTTC
TRBJ2-7 many TRBD1 TRBV4-1 CASSSTGTGLLREQYF TGCGCCAGCAGCTCAACCGGGACAGGGCTCCTGCGGGAGCAGTACTTC
TRBJ1-2 few TRBD1 TRBV28 CASSSGQGDYGYTF TGTGCCAGCAGTTCGGGACAGGGTGACTATGGCTACACCTTC
TRBJ1-3 NA NA TRBV7-8 CASSPRSGPAGNTIYF TGTGCCAGCAGCCCCCGGTCAGGGCCTGCCGGAAACACCATATATTTT
TRBJ2-5 few NA TRBV5-1 CASRLRGSLPETQYF TGCGCCAGCAGGTTAAGAGGGAGCTTACCAGAGACCCAGTACTTC
TRBJ1-4 NA NA TRBV6-5 CASSYWQEREKLFF TGTGCCAGCAGTTACTGGCAGGAGAGGGAAAAACTGTTTTTT
TRBJ2-1 few NA TRBV29-1 CSVVAEYNEQFF TGCAGCGTTGTTGCGGAGTACAATGAGCAGTTCTTC
TRBJ1-1 few NA TRBV7-9 CASSSRAAGWAFF TGTGCCAGCAGCTCTCGGGCGGCAGGGTGGGCTTTCTTT
TRBJ2-1 NA NA TRBV2 CASRRDYQANEQFF TGTGCCAGCAGGCGAGATTACCAGGCGAATGAGCAGTTCTTC
TRBJ2-7 few TRBD1 TRBV28 CASRSGQDHEQYF TGTGCCAGCAGGTCGGGACAGGACCACGAGCAGTACTTC
TRBJ2-1 NA TRBD2 TRBV7-9 CASSLLSSPGGEFF TGTGCCAGCAGCTTGTTGTCGTCCCCCGGGGGGGAGTTCTTC
TRBJ2-5 many NA TRBV7-3 CASSLEPQETQYF TGTGCCAGCAGCTTGGAACCCCAAGAGACCCAGTACTTC
TRBJ2-5 NA TRBD1 TRBV6-6 CASSDGRGTETQYF TGTGCCAGCAGTGACGGCAGGGGGACCGAGACCCAGTACTTC
TRBJ1-5 few NA TRBV28 CASTDGISPQHF TGTGCCAGCACGGACGGAATCAGCCCCCAGCATTTT
TRBJ2-3 NA TRBD2 TRBV7-9 CASSSSYAGEAQYF TGTGCCAGCAGCTCCTCCTATGCGGGAGAGGCGCAGTATTTT
TRBJ1-5 NA NA TRBV6-1 CASIPGGIRQPQHF TGTGCCAGCATCCCGGGGGGGATCAGGCAGCCCCAGCATTTT
TRBJ2-2 many NA TRBV14 CASSQQITGELFF TGTGCCAGCAGCCAACAGATCACCGGGGAGCTGTTTTTT
TRBJ1-5 NA NA TRBV15 CATSLGSNQPQHF TGTGCCACTTCGTTAGGGAGCAATCAGCCCCAGCATTTT
TRBJ1-4 NA NA TRBV7-2 CASSLAGFWEKLFF TGTGCCAGCAGCTTAGCCGGGTTTTGGGAAAAACTGTTTTTT
TRBJ1-2 few NA TRBV7-9 CASSPDWTANYGYTF TGTGCCAGCAGCCCTGACTGGACAGCTAACTATGGCTACACCTTC